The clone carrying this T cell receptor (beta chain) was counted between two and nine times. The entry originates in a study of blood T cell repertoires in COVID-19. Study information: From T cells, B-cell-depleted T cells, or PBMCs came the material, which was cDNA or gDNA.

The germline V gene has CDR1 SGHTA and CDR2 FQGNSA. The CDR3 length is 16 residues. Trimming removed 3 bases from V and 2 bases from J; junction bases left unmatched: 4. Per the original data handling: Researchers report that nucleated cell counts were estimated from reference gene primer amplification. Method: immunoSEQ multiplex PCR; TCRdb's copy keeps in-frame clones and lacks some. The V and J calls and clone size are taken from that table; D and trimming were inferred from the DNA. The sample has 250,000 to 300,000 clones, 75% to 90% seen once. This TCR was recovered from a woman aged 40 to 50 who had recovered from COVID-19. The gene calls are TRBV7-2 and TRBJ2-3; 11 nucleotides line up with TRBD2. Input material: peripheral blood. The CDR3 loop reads CASSFPTSGDTDTQYF. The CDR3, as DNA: TGTGCCAGCAGCTTTCCGACTAGCGGGGACACAGATACGCAGTATTTT.